This passage covers 18 T cell receptor beta chains from one sample sequenced in a study of cytomegalovirus exposure and HLA in healthy donors. The PCR was carried out with 60 Vbeta primers and 13 Jbeta primers. Profiling relied on immunoSEQ multiplex PCR, and the TCRdb table lists in-frame clones only, not all of them. The data contain some 150,000 clones, 70% to 80% of them singletons. Sequenced sample: PBMCs. Receptors originate from a woman aged 55-69 years in good health and CMV-seropositive.

The chain links TRBV7-2 to TRBJ2-5; possible D gene TRBD1, 6 bases. Between the trimmed V and J ends, which lost 5 bases and 2 bases, there was a span of 9 bases. The CDR3 runs 13 residues. Germline assignment: CDR1 SGHTA and CDR2 FQGNSA. The CDR3 DNA reads as TGTGCCAGCAGCCGGACAGAACAAGAGACCCAGTACTTC. Amino acids: CASSRTEQETQYF. Variable domain in full (rest from reference TRBV7-2 and TRBJ2-5): GAGVSQSPSNKVTEKGKDVELRCDPISGHTALYWYRQSLGQGLEFLIYFQGNSAPDKSGLPSDRFSAERTGGSVSTLTIQRTQQEDSAVYLCASSRTEQETQYFGPGTRLLVL.

Written as DNA, the CDR3 is TGTGCCAGCAGCGCTACCGGGGATGGCTACACCTTC. This sequence encodes CASSATGDGYTF. This chain uses TRBV16 with TRBJ1-2; D is unresolved. The germline V and J ends were trimmed by 5 bases and 6 bases, with 10 bases remaining between them. The V gene's germline CDR1 is KGHSY and CDR2 FQNENV. The CDR3 is 12 residues long.

As for this clone: Sequence at one end of the junction differs from germline and may be a read error. This chain links TRBV6-1 with TRBJ2-7, with D tentatively TRBD1 (5 bases). Germline V lookup: CDR1 MNHNS, CDR2 SASEGT. This CDR3 comprises 11 residues. Written as DNA, the CDR3 is TGTGCCAGCAGAGAAGGGGCCGAGCAGTACTTC. Translating gives CASREGAEQYF.

This chain joins TRBV28 and TRBJ1-5; 7 nucleotides agree with TRBD1. The CDR3 is made up of 15 amino acids. V trimming: 5 bases; J trimming: 4 bases; junction bases outside the gene matches: 8. Looked up from germline, CDR1 is MDHEN and CDR2 is SYDVKM. CDR3 coding DNA: TGTGCCAGCAGTAACACAGGGGTGGAGAATCAGCCCCAGCATTTT. Residues: CASSNTGVENQPQHF.

The rearrangement links TRBV7-9 to TRBJ2-1, with 9 bases lining up with TRBD1. This CDR3 comprises 15 residues. Germline CDR1 is SEHNR and CDR2 is FQNEAQ (reference sequence). V was clipped by 1 base and J by 5 bases; unmatched bases: 3. This CDR3 reads CASSLGDRAHNEQFF. The CDR3 nucleotides read TGTGCCAGCAGCTTAGGGGACAGGGCCCACAATGAGCAGTTCTTC.

This clone appeared a single time. The rearrangement joins TRBV29-1 to TRBJ2-5; 9 bases match TRBD1. The CDR3 loop spans 13 amino acids. CDR1 is SQVTM, CDR2 ANQGSEA, per germline. Germline trimming cut 5 bases from V and 2 bases from J; bases unmatched to any gene: 3. Here the CDR3 reads CSVIQGAQETQYF. The DNA for the CDR3 is TGCAGCGTTATACAGGGGGCTCAAGAGACCCAGTACTTC.

The chain uses TRBV27 and TRBJ2-3; 10 bases line up with TRBD2. Germline lookup yields CDR1 MNHEY and CDR2 SMNVEV (reference sequence). The length of the CDR3 is 13 residues. V lost 3 bases, J lost 15 bases, and 9 bases stayed unmatched. Here the CDR3 reads CASSFPLAGELYF. The DNA for the CDR3 is TGTGCCAGCAGTTTTCCCCTAGCGGGAGAATTATATTTT.

The gene calls are TRBV30 and TRBJ2-1, with D possibly being TRBD2 (6 bases). Germline V lookup: CDR1 GTSNPN, CDR2 SVGIG (reference sequence). The CDR3 sequence is 15 residues long. V was cut by 1 base and J by 7 bases, with 17 bases left in between. CDR3 coding DNA: TGTGCCTGGAGTGCGCGGGGTAGCTTGGCGAATGAGCAGTTCTTC. Its translation: CAWSARGSLANEQFF.

The J gene is TRBJ2-1, the V gene TRBV19; D may be TRBD2 (5 bases). Trimming pared 4 bases from V and 8 bases from J, leaving 15 bases between. Germline V gives CDR1 LNHDA, CDR2 SQIVND (reference sequence). This CDR3 has 14 residues. This CDR3 is CASSTAGLSDEQFF. The CDR3 DNA reads TGTGCCAGTAGTACTGCGGGTCTCAGCGATGAGCAGTTCTTC. The full variable domain, in which reference TRBV19 and TRBJ2-1 provide the parts outside the CDR3, is DGGITQSPKYLFRKEGQNVTLSCEQNLNHDAMYWYRQDPGQGLRLIYYSQIVNDFQKGDIAEGYSVSREKKESFPLTVTSAQKNPTAFYLCASSTAGLSDEQFFGPGTRLTVL.

The chain links TRBV6-1 to TRBJ1-3, with D hard to call. The length of the CDR3 is 15 residues. From germline, CDR1 is MNHNS and CDR2 SASEGT. V was pared by 6 bases and J by 0 bases, with 12 bases between. The CDR3 here is CASRVVLFSGNTIYF. The CDR3 DNA reads TGTGCCAGCAGGGTAGTTTTGTTCTCTGGAAACACCATATATTTT.

J is TRBJ1-1 and V is TRBV2; 7 bases agree with TRBD1. From germline, CDR1 is SNHLY and CDR2 FYNNEI. The CDR3 consists of 11 residues. J was trimmed by 0 bases and V by 11 bases; bases with no gene match: 0. The CDR3 DNA sequence: TGTGCCGGGACAGTGAACACTGAAGCTTTCTTT. Protein: CAGTVNTEAFF. Full variable domain (missing parts from reference TRBV2 and TRBJ1-1): EPEVTQTPSHQVTQMGQEVILRCVPISNHLYFYWYRQILGQKVEFLVSFYNNEISEKSEIFDDQFSVERPDGSNFTLKIRSTKLEDSAMYFCAGTVNTEAFFGQGTRLTVV.

The chain is built from TRBV5-4 and TRBJ2-3; D might be TRBD2 (5 bases). The CDR3 extends over 14 amino acids. Germline-derived CDR1 and CDR2 are SGHNT and YYREEE (reference sequence). V lost 5 bases, J lost 2 bases, and 12 bases lay in between. This CDR3 is CASRTGIFTDTQYF. As DNA, the CDR3 is TGTGCCAGCAGAACGGGAATTTTCACAGATACGCAGTATTTT.

The rearrangement uses TRBV5-1 and TRBJ1-1; D is perhaps TRBD1 (5 bases). The CDR3 has 14 amino acids. CDR1 is SGHRS, CDR2 YFSETQ, per germline. V was cut by 3 bases and J by 8 bases, with 17 bases left in between. CDR3 in amino acids: CASSSRGGGSEAFF. The CDR3 DNA follows: TGCGCCAGCAGCTCCCGTGGGGGAGGGAGCGAAGCTTTCTTT.

This chain joins TRBV7-8 and TRBJ1-1, with D possibly TRBD1 on 6 matching bases. This CDR3 comprises 15 residues. Germline CDR1 is SGHVS and CDR2 is FQNEAQ. With 3 bases removed from V and 3 bases from J, the gap between germline ends came to 14 bases. Here the CDR3 DNA reads TGTGCCAGCAGCTTGAGGGGGAGTATGGACACTGAAGCTTTCTTT. Its protein product is CASSLRGSMDTEAFF.

This clone has more than one count but fewer than ten. This rearrangement joins TRBV7-3 to TRBJ1-2; 7 bases are a match to TRBD1. Trimming cost V 1 base and J 5 bases; bases outside gene matches: 7. The V gene's germline CDR1 is SGHTA and CDR2 FQGTGA. CDR3 length: 15 amino acids. The CDR3 sequence is CASSLNSAGGYGYTF. CDR3 bases: TGTGCCAGCAGCTTAAATTCAGCAGGGGGATATGGCTACACCTTC. The variable domain in full, with the rest retrieved from reference TRBV7-3 and TRBJ1-2, is GAGVSQTPSNKVTEKGKYVELRCDPISGHTALYWYRQSLGQGPEFLIYFQGTGAADDSGLPNDRFFAVRPEGSVSTLKIQRTERGDSAVYLCASSLNSAGGYGYTFGSGTRLTVV.

In this sample, this clone turned up a few times. CDR3 region: CASSFVSEAFF. Written as DNA, the CDR3 is TGTGCCAGCAGCTTTGTCTCTGAAGCTTTCTTT. This chain joins TRBV7-9 and TRBJ1-1; no definite D call. The CDR3 totals 11 residues. The germline gives CDR1 SEHNR, CDR2 FQNEAQ (reference sequence). V lost 3 bases to trimming and J lost 6 bases, with 5 bases between them.

The CDR3 loop reads CSVIWSTNQPQHF. CDR3 nucleotides: TGCAGCGTAATATGGAGCACGAATCAGCCCCAGCATTTT. The V gene is TRBV29-1, the J gene TRBJ1-5; D unclear. V was clipped by 6 bases and J by 4 bases, with 13 bases between them. This CDR3 region has 13 residues. Germline CDR1 is SQVTM and CDR2 is ANQGSEA.

This rearrangement joins TRBV19 to TRBJ1-2; TRBD1 matches 7 bases. The J segment lost 5 bases and the V segment lost 8 bases, leaving 14 bases of the junction unmatched. Germline V CDR1 and CDR2: LNHDA, SQIVND (reference sequence). The CDR3 consists of 15 residues. The CDR3 DNA reads as TGTGCCAGTCATTCCCCCGGGGGACAGAATTATGGCTACACCTTC. This codes for CASHSPGGQNYGYTF. The entire variable domain, with the rest obtained from reference TRBV19 and TRBJ1-2, is as follows: DGGITQSPKYLFRKEGQNVTLSCEQNLNHDAMYWYRQDPGQGLRLIYYSQIVNDFQKGDIAEGYSVSREKKESFPLTVTSAQKNPTAFYLCASHSPGGQNYGYTFGSGTRLTVV.